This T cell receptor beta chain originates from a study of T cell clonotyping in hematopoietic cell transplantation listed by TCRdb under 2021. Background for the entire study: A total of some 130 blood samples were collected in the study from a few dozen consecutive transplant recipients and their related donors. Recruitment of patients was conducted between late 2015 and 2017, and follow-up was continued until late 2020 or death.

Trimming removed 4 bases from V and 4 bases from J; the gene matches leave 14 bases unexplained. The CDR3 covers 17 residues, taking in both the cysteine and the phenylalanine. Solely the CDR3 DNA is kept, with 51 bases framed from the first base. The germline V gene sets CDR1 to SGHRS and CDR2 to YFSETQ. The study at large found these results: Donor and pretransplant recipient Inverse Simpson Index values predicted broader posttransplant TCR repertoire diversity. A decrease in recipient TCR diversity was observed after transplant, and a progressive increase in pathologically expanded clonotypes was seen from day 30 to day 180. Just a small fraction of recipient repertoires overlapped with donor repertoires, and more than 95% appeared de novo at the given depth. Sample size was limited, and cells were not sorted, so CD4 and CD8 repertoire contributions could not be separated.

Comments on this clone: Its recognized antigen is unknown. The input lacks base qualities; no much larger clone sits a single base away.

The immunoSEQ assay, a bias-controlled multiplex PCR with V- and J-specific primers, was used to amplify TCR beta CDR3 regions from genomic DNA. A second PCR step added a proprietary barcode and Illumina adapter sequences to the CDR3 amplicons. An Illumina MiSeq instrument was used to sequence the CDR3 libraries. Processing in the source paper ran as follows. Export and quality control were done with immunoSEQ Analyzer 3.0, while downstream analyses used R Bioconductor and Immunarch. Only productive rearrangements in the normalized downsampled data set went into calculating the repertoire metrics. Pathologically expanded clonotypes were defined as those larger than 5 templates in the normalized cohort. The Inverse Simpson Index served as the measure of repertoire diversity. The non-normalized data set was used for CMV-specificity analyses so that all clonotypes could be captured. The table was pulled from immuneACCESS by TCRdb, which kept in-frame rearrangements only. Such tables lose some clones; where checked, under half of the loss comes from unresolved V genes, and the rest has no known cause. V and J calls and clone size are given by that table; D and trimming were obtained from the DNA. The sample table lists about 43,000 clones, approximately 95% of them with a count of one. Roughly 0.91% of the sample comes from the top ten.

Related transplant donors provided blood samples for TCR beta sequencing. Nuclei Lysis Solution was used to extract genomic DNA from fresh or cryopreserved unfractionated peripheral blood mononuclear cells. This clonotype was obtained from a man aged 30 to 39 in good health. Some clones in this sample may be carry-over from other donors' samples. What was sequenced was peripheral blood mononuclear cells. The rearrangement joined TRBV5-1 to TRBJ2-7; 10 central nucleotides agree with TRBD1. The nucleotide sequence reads TGCGCCAGCAGCCCCAACTTTAGACAGGGGGCTATTTACGAGCAGTACTTC. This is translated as CASSPNFRQGAIYEQYF. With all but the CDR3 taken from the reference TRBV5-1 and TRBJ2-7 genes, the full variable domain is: KAGVTQTPRYLIKTRGQQVTLSCSPISGHRSVSWYQQTPGQGLQFLFEYFSETQRNKGNFPGRFSGRQFSNSRSEMNVSTLELGDSALYLCASSPNFRQGAIYEQYFGPGTRLTVT.